This T cell receptor (beta chain) was sequenced during a study of T-cell memory formation after mild COVID-19 (TCRdb year 2021). As for the study more broadly: TCR sequence clusters from the two donors were found to be largely donor specific. Two young, previously healthy adult volunteers, one female and one male, were included in the cohort. Longitudinal TCRalpha and TCRbeta repertoire sequencing tracked T-cell clones expanding and contracting after mild COVID-19 in two donors.

This clonotype was observed a few times. The clone's antigen remains unknown. No per-base quality is available; no much larger clone lies one base away. V gives up 4 bases and J gives up 5 bases, and the segment between their germline ends measures 8 bases. The germline V gene (reference sequence) yields SEHNR for CDR1 and FQNEAQ for CDR2. From cysteine to phenylalanine, the CDR3 is 12 amino acids long. Only the CDR3 region is kept as DNA, spanning 36 bases read in frame from base 1. The sequencer was an Illumina NovaSeq 6000. TCRalpha and TCRbeta cDNA libraries were constructed by 5'RACE with constant-segment primers, with sample barcodes and unique molecular identifiers being introduced. Trizol reagent was used to extract RNA from every sample. Amplification of the libraries took two PCR steps, and the second step added a second sample barcode plus Illumina TruSeq adapters. Sequencing of libraries was performed on an Illumina NovaSeq with 2 x 150 bp paired-end reads. The authors' pipeline ran thus. With migec v1.2.7, reads were demultiplexed and then collapsed into UMI-guided consensus sequences. Using mixcr v2.1.11, UMI consensuses were aligned to TRA and TRB V and J templates and then assembled into clonotypes. Expanded or contracted clonotypes were those called significant by both edgeR and NoisET, with noise models trained on biological replicates. For edgeR calls, the thresholds were a false discovery rate-adjusted p below 0.01 and a log2 fold-change of 1. As an exploratory analysis of dynamics, max-normalized trajectories of the 1000 most abundant clonotypes were examined with PCA combined with hierarchical clustering. Each responding clone was given a CD4 or CD8 phenotype based on the CD4+ and CD8+ repertoires, which had been sequenced separately. TCRdb itself trimmed the public reads at Q25 with fastp, ran MiXCR and retained productive beta chains. Identical CDR3 proteins give one entry, which carries the most common genes and DNA. The V and J calls reflect TCRdb's pipeline rather than the authors' work. This sample has approximately 340,000 distinct CDR3 sequences in its table, and roughly 15% of those were observed once. The ten largest account for around 22% of the sample.

The research as a whole found: The study included only two mild cases, and larger cohorts that include severe cases with pre-infection samples were judged to be necessary. Clones that contracted from day 15 to 85 showed balanced CD4/CD8 phenotypes, whereas a second wave of clones that expanded from day 15 to 37 leaned towards CD4+. SARS-CoV-2 specificity of the second-wave clones peaking on day 37 was not confirmed. Some responding clones were found in pre-infection memory, which suggests that pre-existing cross-reactive memory T cells took part in the SARS-CoV-2 response. Contracting CD4+ clones turned up mainly in the CM and EM memory subsets, whereas EMRA was where CD8+ clones were enriched.

PBMCs were isolated by Ficoll-Paque density gradient centrifugation. The rearrangement combines TRBV7-9 with TRBJ2-5; a confident D gene designation cannot be given. This clonotype was sampled from a man between 18 and 29 years old who had mild COVID-19 (a few samples of this study predate the infection). The sample titles of this study are shuffled in the database, so cell type and time point are left out; the donor was told from shared clones. Material for sequencing was PBMCs or a T cell subset sorted from them (not recorded which). The CDR3 sequence is CASSSQVETQYF. The nucleotide sequence is given as TGTGCCAGCAGCTCTCAAGTGGAGACCCAGTACTTC.